The entry below gives a single TCR beta chain sequence along with its context. In the authors' methods: Counts of nucleated cells, estimated from reference gene primer amplification, were obtained. Measured with immunoSEQ multiplex PCR; TCRdb has only the in-frame clones, and not every one. V, J and clone size are taken as reported in that table, and D and trimming were inferred from the DNA itself. The table has about 200,000 clones, about 93% seen once. The entry originates in a study of blood T cell repertoires in COVID-19. The CDR3 spans 12 residues. J was trimmed by 9 bases and V by 7 bases; bases with no gene match: 8. Per the germline V gene, CDR1 is MNHEY and CDR2 is SVGAGI.

J is TRBJ1-2 and V is TRBV6-5; 7 bases are a match to TRBD1. This clonotype was obtained from a man aged 55 to 70 with COVID-19, enrolled during active disease. The specimen was peripheral blood. The CDR3 spells CASITFRGSYTF. The CDR3 DNA sequence: TGTGCCAGCATCACATTCAGGGGGAGCTACACCTTC.